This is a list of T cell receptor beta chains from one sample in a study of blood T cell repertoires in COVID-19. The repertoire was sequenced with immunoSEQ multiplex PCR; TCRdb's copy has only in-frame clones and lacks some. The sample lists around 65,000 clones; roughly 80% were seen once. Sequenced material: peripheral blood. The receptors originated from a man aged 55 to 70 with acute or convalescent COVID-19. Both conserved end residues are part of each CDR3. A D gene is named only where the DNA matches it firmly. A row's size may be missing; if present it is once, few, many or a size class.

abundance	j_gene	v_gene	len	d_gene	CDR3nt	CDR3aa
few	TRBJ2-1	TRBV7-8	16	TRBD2	TGTGCCAGCAGTCGCAGAAGACTAGCGGGGAACAATGAGCAGTTCTTC	CASSRRRLAGNNEQFF
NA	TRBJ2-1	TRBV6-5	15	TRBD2	TGTGCCAGCAGACAGACTAGCGGGAGTTGGGATGAGCAGTTCTTC	CASRQTSGSWDEQFF
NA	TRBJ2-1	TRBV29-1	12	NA	TGCAGCGGGGGTGAGGAATACAATGAGCAGTTCTTC	CSGGEEYNEQFF
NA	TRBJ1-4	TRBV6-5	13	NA	TGTGCCAGCAGACAGGTGATCAATGAAAAACTGTTTTTT	CASRQVINEKLFF
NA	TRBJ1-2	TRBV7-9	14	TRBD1	TGTGCCAGCAGCTCAGAGACAGGGTTTTATGGCTACACCTTC	CASSSETGFYGYTF
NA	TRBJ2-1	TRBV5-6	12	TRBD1	TGTGCCAGCAGCTTGGCAGACAGGGGGCAGTTCTTC	CASSLADRGQFF
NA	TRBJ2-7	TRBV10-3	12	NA	TGTGCCATCAGTGACGACAGCCACGAGCAGTACTTC	CAISDDSHEQYF
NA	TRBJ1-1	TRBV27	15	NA	TGTGCCAGCAGTTTAGACTTGCGGATGAACACTGAAGCTTTCTTT	CASSLDLRMNTEAFF
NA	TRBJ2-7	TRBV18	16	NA	TGTGCCAGCTCACCATACTCCCCGGACAGCTACTACGAGCAGTACTTC	CASSPYSPDSYYEQYF
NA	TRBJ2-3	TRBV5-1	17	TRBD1	TGCGCCAGCAGCTCTTCTTTTGGGACAGCTAGCACAGATACGCAGTATTTT	CASSSSFGTASTDTQYF
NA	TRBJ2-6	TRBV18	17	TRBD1	TGTGCCAGCTCACCGGCCAGGGGGCACTCTGGGGCCAACGTCCTGACTTTC	CASSPARGHSGANVLTF
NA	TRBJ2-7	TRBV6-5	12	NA	TGTGCCAGCGGACAGCCCCCCTACGAGCAGTACTTC	CASGQPPYEQYF
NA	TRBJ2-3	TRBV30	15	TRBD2	TGTGCCTGGGCCCTGGGACTAGCGGGAGTAGATACGCAGTATTTT	CAWALGLAGVDTQYF
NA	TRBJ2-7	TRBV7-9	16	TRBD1	TGTGCCAGCAGCTTATATGTTGGACAGGGGTTTCACGAGCAGTACTTC	CASSLYVGQGFHEQYF
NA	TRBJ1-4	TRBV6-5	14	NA	TGTGCCAGCAAGTTCACCGGCCAGGGTGAAAAACTGTTTTTT	CASKFTGQGEKLFF
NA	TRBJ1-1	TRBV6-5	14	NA	TGTGCCAGCAGTTACTCCGGGGATAACACTGAAGCTTTCTTT	CASSYSGDNTEAFF
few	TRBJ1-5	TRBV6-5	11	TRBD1	TGTGCCAGCAGAGGGACAGGCACCCAGCATTTT	CASRGTGTQHF
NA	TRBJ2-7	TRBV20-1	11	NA	TGCAGTGCGCGACTATCCTACGAGCAGTACTTC	CSARLSYEQYF
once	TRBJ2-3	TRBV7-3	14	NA	TGTGCCAGCAGCTTAACCGGGGGAGCAGATACGCAGTATTTT	CASSLTGGADTQYF
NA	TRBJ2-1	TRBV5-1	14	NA	TGCGCCAGCAGCTTGAGGTCAGGGAACAATGAGCAGTTCTTC	CASSLRSGNNEQFF
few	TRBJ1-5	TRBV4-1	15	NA	TGCGCCAGCAGCCAAGGTCCAAGGGGGAATCAGCCCCAGCATTTT	CASSQGPRGNQPQHF
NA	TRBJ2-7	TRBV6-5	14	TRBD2	TGTGCCAGCGGGGCGGGAGGGGGCCCCTACGAGCAGTACTTC	CASGAGGGPYEQYF
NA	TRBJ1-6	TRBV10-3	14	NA	TGTGCCATCAGTGAGTCTAGGGGGAATTCACCCCTCCACTTT	CAISESRGNSPLHF
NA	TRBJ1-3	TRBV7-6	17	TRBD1	TGTGCCAGCAGCTTGTTACAGGGGGCGAATATTGGAAACACCATATATTTT	CASSLLQGANIGNTIYF
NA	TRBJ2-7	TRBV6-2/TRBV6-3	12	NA	TGTGCCAGCAGTTACTCGCAGGGGCCCCAGTACTTC	CASSYSQGPQYF
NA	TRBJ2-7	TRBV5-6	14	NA	TGTGCCAGCAGCTTGGCGCCTACAGGGTACGAGCAGTACTTC	CASSLAPTGYEQYF
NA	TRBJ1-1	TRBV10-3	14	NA	TGTGCCATCAGTGAGTCCGGGCAGGGGACTGAAGCTTTCTTT	CAISESGQGTEAFF
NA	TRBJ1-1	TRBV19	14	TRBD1	TGTGCCAGTAGTTTCAGGGGGCTAGGGACTGAAGCTTTCTTT	CASSFRGLGTEAFF
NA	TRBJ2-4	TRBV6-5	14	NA	TGTGCCAGCAGGGGTTACGGGGCCAAAAACATTCAGTACTTC	CASRGYGAKNIQYF
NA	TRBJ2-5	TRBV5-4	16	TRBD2	TGTGCCAGCAGCTTGAAAACGGGAGGGGGGGAAGAGACCCAGTACTTC	CASSLKTGGGEETQYF
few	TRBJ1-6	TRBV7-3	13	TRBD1	TGTGCCAGCAGCGCCGACAGGGATTCACCCCTCCACTTT	CASSADRDSPLHF
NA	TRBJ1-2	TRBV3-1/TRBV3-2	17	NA	TGTGCCAGCAGCCAAGTAGACCTCCCGGCATGGGGGGGTGGCTACACCTTC	CASSQVDLPAWGGGYTF
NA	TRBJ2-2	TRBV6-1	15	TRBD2	TGTGCCGGCCGACCTAGCGGAGGGAACACCGGGGAGCTGTTTTTT	CAGRPSGGNTGELFF
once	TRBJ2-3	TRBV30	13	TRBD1	TGTGCCTCCGGACAGGCCTCTGGAGATACGCAGTATTTT	CASGQASGDTQYF
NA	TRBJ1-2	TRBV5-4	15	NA	TGTGCCAGCAGCTTGGATCTGTCAGGGGTCTATGGCTACACCTTC	CASSLDLSGVYGYTF
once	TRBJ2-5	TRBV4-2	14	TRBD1	TGTGCCAGCAGCCAAGGAACAGGGGGAGAGACCCAGTACTTC	CASSQGTGGETQYF
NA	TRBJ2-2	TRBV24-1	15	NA	TGTGCCACCGACGGGGGAATGCAGAACACCGGGGAGCTGTTTTTT	CATDGGMQNTGELFF
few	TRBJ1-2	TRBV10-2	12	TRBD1	TGCGCCAGCAGGGACGGACAGGGTAACTACACCTTC	CASRDGQGNYTF
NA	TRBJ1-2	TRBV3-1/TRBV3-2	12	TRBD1	TGTGCCAGCAGCCCCGGACAGGGAGGCTACACCTTC	CASSPGQGGYTF
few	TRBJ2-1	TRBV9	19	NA	TGTGCCAGCAGCGTAGCGGAGGGACGGGGCGGGCGGACCTACAATGAGCAGTTCTTC	CASSVAEGRGGRTYNEQFF
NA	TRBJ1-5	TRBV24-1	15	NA	TGTGCGACCGGGGGGGAGGATAATAGCAATCAGCCCCAGCATTTT	CATGGEDNSNQPQHF
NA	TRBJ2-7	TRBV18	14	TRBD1	TGTGCCAGCTCACCCGGGACAGGGGAGAGGGAGCAGTACTTC	CASSPGTGEREQYF
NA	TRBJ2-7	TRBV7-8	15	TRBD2	TGTGCCAGCAGCTATCTCCTAGCGGGAGGGCCCGAGCAGTACTTC	CASSYLLAGGPEQYF
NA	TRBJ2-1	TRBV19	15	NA	TGTGCCAGTAGTATGAGGGCAGGAATAGGGAATGAGCAGTTCTTC	CASSMRAGIGNEQFF
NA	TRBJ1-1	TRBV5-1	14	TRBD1	TGCGCCAGCAGCTTAGTCTCAGGGGGCACTGAAGCTTTCTTT	CASSLVSGGTEAFF
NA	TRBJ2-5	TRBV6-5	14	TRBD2	TGTGCCAGCAGGCGCGGGGGGCTCGAGGAGACCCAGTACTTC	CASRRGGLEETQYF
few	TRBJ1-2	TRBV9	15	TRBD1	TGTGCCAGCAGCGTAGTGAGGGACAGGGCCTATGGCTACACCTTC	CASSVVRDRAYGYTF
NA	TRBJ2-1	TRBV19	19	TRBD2	TGTGCCAGTAGTATAGGTCAGACTAGCGGGAGCCTTGGGTACAATGAGCAGTTCTTC	CASSIGQTSGSLGYNEQFF
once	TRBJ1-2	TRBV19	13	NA	TGTGCCAGTAGTATAGACCCCTTTTCCGGCTACACCTTC	CASSIDPFSGYTF
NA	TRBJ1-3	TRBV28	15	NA	TGTGCCAGCAGTTTACTCGCGGGCCGCGGAAACACCATATATTTT	CASSLLAGRGNTIYF
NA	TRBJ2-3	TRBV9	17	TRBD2	TGTGCCAGCAGCGTTGCAGGACTAGCAGACCACACAGATACGCAGTATTTT	CASSVAGLADHTDTQYF
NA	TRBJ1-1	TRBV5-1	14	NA	TGCGCCAGCAGCTCGACAGGATTATCCACTGAAGCTTTCTTT	CASSSTGLSTEAFF
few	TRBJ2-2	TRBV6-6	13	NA	TGTGCCAGCAGACAGGGAGACACCGGGGAGCTGTTTTTT	CASRQGDTGELFF
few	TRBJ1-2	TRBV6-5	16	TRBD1	TGTGCCAGCAGTTACTCAGCAGGGGGCGCCCAGGATGGCTACACCTTC	CASSYSAGGAQDGYTF
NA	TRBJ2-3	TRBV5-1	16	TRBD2	TGCGCCAGCAGCTTGGCCGTAGCGGGGGGCACAGATACGCAGTATTTT	CASSLAVAGGTDTQYF
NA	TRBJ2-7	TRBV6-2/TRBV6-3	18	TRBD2	TGTGCCAGCAGTTACCTGGCGCCTAGCGGGCCCAGCTCCTACGAGCAGTACTTC	CASSYLAPSGPSSYEQYF
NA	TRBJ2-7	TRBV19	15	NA	TGTGCCAGTAGTGTATCCGGGGACACCACCTACGAGCAGTACTTC	CASSVSGDTTYEQYF
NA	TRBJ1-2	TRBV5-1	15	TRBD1	TGCGCCAGCAGCTCCGACCCGACAGGGGCCGGTGGCTACACCTTC	CASSSDPTGAGGYTF
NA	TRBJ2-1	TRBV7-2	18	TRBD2	TGTGCCAGCAGCTTAGGTCTAGCGGGAAGCTACTCCTACAATGAGCAGTTCTTC	CASSLGLAGSYSYNEQFF